This TCR beta chain was profiled in a study of blood T cell repertoires in COVID-19. Turning to the study itself: PBMCs, B-cell-depleted T cells, or T cells provided the cDNA or gDNA that made up the material.

This study enrolled people aged 18 to 89 from around 25 US geographic areas. Generated by immunoSEQ multiplex PCR, the TCRdb table keeps only in-frame clones and is missing some. The sample holds about 180,000 clones, roughly 83% seen once. The germline V gene encodes CDR1 SGHVS and CDR2 FNYEAQ. This CDR3 spans 15 amino acids. The V and J ends lost 5 bases and 3 bases respectively, with 14 bases between them. This TCR was recovered from a woman aged 25 to 39 who had recovered from COVID-19. Material for sequencing was PBMCs or T cells enriched from blood (not recorded which). This chain joins TRBV7-6 and TRBJ2-1, with a tentative D call TRBD2 (6 bases). In nucleotides, the CDR3 is TGTGCCAGCAGCCGAAATAGCGGATGCTACAATGAGCAGTTCTTC. This gives the protein CASSRNSGCYNEQFF.